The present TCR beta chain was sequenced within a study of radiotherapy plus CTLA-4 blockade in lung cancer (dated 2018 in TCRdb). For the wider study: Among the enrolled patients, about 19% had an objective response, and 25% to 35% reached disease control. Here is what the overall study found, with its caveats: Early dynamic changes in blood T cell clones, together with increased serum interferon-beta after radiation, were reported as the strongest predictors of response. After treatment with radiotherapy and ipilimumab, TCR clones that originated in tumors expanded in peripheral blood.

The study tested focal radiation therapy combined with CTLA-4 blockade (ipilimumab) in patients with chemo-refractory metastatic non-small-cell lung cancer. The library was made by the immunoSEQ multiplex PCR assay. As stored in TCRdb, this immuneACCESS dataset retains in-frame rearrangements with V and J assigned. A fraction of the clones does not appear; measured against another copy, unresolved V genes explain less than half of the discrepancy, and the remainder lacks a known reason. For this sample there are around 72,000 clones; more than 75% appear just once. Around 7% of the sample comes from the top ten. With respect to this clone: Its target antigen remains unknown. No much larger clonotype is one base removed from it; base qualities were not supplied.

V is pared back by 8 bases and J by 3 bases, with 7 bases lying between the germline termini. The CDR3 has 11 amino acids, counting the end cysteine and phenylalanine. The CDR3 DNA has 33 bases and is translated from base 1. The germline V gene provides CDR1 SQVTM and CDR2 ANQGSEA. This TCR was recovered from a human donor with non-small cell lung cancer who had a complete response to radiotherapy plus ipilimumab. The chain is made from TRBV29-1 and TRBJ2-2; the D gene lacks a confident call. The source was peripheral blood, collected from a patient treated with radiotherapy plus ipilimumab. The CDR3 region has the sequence CSCVYTGELFF. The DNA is TGCAGCTGCGTCTACACCGGGGAGCTGTTTTTT.